This TCR beta chain emerged from a study of Ad26.COV2.S vaccination and SARS-CoV-2 variants. About the study: The donor was enrolled in the Ad26.COV2.S arm of the COV1001 trial.

Overall study findings and caveats: Spike-specific TCR breadth ran higher among vaccine recipients than placebo recipients. Spike-specific CD8+ and CD4+ T cell responses reportedly showed substantial breadth after vaccination.

Worth noting for this clone: The antigen remains unidentified.

The junction had 5 bases not matched to a gene; V was cut back by 4 bases and J by 3 bases. This CDR3 is built from 15 residues. The germline CDR1 and CDR2 sequences are LNHDA and SQIVND (reference sequence). Clones were read by immunoSEQ multiplex PCR, and TCRdb kept only the in-frame ones, dropping some. The sample carries roughly 320,000 clones, 86% recorded once. Treatment specified: roughly 18 received Ad26.COV2.S at low or high dose, single or two shots; roughly 5 received placebo; per-sample allocation not given. Samples were taken on day 63 after the first vaccine or placebo injection. Based in Boston, the donor was an adult of 18-55 years.

The TCR sequence derives from a person between 18 and 60 years old who received the Ad26.COV2.S COVID-19 vaccine or a placebo. This chain connects TRBV19 to TRBJ1-5, with TRBD1 matching over 8 bases. The specimen was peripheral blood, collected in a trial of Ad26.COV2.S vaccine versus placebo. This CDR3 is CASSRGQVHNQPQHF. The CDR3, as DNA: TGTGCCAGTAGTAGGGGACAGGTCCACAATCAGCCCCAGCATTTT.